The 29 T cell receptor beta chains in this list originate from one sample, sequenced in a study of regulatory and conventional T cells in RAG deficiency. The protocol was immunoSEQ multiplex PCR, while the TCRdb copy is restricted to in-frame clones and leaves out a portion. The sample records around 23,000 clones, 85% to 95% being singletons. Genomic DNA came from blood conventional CD4+ T cells gated CD25-low CD127-high. These data are also associated with another study on regulatory T cells. That report adds: Primers: 52 TRBV forward and 13 TRBJ reverse.

Sequencing used CD4+ T cells sorted from blood. The receptors were sampled from a human donor in good health.

The rearrangement joins TRBV5-1 to TRBJ2-2; the match to TRBD1 covers 9 bases. The CDR3 is 15 residues long. CDR1 and CDR2 (germline): SGHRS, YFSETQ. V was clipped by 6 bases and J by 5 bases; unmatched bases: 8. The CDR3 loop is CASTSGTGITGELFF. As DNA, the CDR3 is TGCGCCAGCACTTCCGGGACAGGGATAACCGGGGAGCTGTTTTTT.

The rearrangement joins TRBV6-1 to TRBJ2-5; 8 bases align to TRBD1. Germline CDR1 and CDR2: MNHNS and SASEGT. This CDR3 is built from 13 residues. The ends lost 6 bases at V and 2 bases at J; junction bases unmatched: 2. CDR3 nucleotides: TGTGCCAGCAGATACAGGGGGCAAGAGACCCAGTACTTC. Translation gives CASRYRGQETQYF.

This clone was observed a handful of times. The rearrangement joins TRBV5-1 to TRBJ2-2, with D perhaps matching TRBD1 or TRBD2 (5 bases each). Germline CDR1 and CDR2: SGHRS and YFSETQ. The CDR3 runs 13 residues. The V end was cut by 7 bases, the J end by 8 bases, with 15 bases between. In nucleotides, the CDR3 is TGCGCCAGCTACCGGGACGCTAGTGGGGAGCTGTTTTTT. Residues: CASYRDASGELFF.

In this sample, this clone turned up a few times. This sequence joins TRBV6-1 and TRBJ2-7; 7 nucleotides match TRBD1. Germline V gives CDR1 MNHNS, CDR2 SASEGT. V shed 5 bases, J shed 3 bases, and the junction held 4 bases outside the gene matches. The CDR3 consists of 13 residues. CDR3 residues: CASSSPGGYEQYF. For the CDR3, the DNA is TGTGCCAGCAGTTCCCCAGGGGGCTACGAGCAGTACTTC.

This chain connects TRBV28 to TRBJ1-2; tentatively, D is TRBD1 (5 bases). The germline gives CDR1 MDHEN, CDR2 SYDVKM. The CDR3 length is 13 residues. V lost 5 bases and J 12 bases, leaving 19 bases between the germline ends. CDR3 protein: CASSATMGQGNTF. The CDR3 bases are TGTGCCAGCAGTGCCACCATGGGTCAGGGAAACACCTTC.

CDR3 amino acids: CASNNSPNNYGYTF. The CDR3 DNA sequence: TGTGCCAGCAACAACAGTCCTAATAACTATGGCTACACCTTC. J is TRBJ1-2 and V is TRBV6-1; no reliable D call. The V and J ends lost 7 bases and 1 base respectively, with 13 bases between them. Germline CDR1 and CDR2: MNHNS and SASEGT. The CDR3 runs to 14 residues.

This clone was picked up one time. The chain recombines TRBV5-1 with TRBJ2-3, with D possibly being TRBD2 (6 bases). CDR1 and CDR2 (germline): SGHRS, YFSETQ. V lost 4 bases, J lost 5 bases, and 14 bases lay in between. The CDR3 length is 14 residues. Here the CDR3 DNA reads TGCGCCAGCAGCGGGGTGACTAGGGAAGATACGCAGTATTTT. It specifies CASSGVTREDTQYF.

The V gene is TRBV5-1, the J gene TRBJ2-3; 7 bases line up with TRBD2. The length of the CDR3 is 14 residues. Trimming removed 4 bases from V and 2 bases from J; junction bases left unmatched: 4. CDR1 is SGHRS, CDR2 YFSETQ, per germline. The DNA for the CDR3 is TGCGCCAGCAGCCAGCGGGACCTCACAGATACGCAGTATTTT. Encoded protein: CASSQRDLTDTQYF.

The rearrangement links TRBV18 to TRBJ1-6; no definite D call. Germline V gives CDR1 KGHSH, CDR2 LQKENI. V lost 0 bases to trimming and J lost 7 bases, with 7 bases between them. The CDR3 is made up of 14 amino acids. This CDR3 is CASSPPNGNSPLHF. Written as DNA, the CDR3 is TGTGCCAGCTCACCACCGAACGGGAATTCACCCCTCCACTTT.

This rearrangement joins TRBV5-8 to TRBJ2-7; D is unclear. The CDR3 has 12 amino acids. The ends were cut back, 4 bases at V and 0 bases at J, with 5 bases in the middle. CDR1 and CDR2 (germline): SGHTS, YDEGEE. As DNA, the CDR3 is TGTGCCAGCAGCAACCCCTCCTACGAGCAGTACTTC. This sequence encodes CASSNPSYEQYF.

The rearrangement joins TRBV14 to TRBJ1-2; D uncertain. The V end was cut by 1 base, the J end by 7 bases, with 13 bases between. The germline V gene encodes CDR1 SGHDN and CDR2 FVKESK. The CDR3 runs to 14 residues. DNA of the CDR3: TGTGCCAGCAGCCAAGTGGCAGGACGGGCTGGCTACACCTTC. Amino acid sequence: CASSQVAGRAGYTF.

The V and J genes are TRBV18 and TRBJ2-7; D may be TRBD1 (5 bases). Deletions cut 5 bases from V and 6 bases from J, with 11 bases between. The germline CDR1 and CDR2 sequences are KGHSH and LQKENI. CDR3 size: 12 residues. The CDR3 DNA reads TGTGCCAGCTCAAATGGACAATCCGAGCAGTACTTC. It yields the protein CASSNGQSEQYF.

This clone was observed a single time. The rearrangement uses TRBV2 and TRBJ1-5, with 7 bases fitting TRBD1. The CDR3 has 16 residues. In germline, CDR1 is SNHLY, CDR2 FYNNEI. The ends lost 1 base at V and 2 bases at J; junction bases unmatched: 5. The CDR3 bases are TGTGCCAGCAGTGAAGTGAGGGGGCTCGGCAATCAGCCCCAGCATTTT. This translates into CASSEVRGLGNQPQHF.

This chain connects TRBV5-4 to TRBJ2-1, with TRBD2 matching over 7 bases. In germline, CDR1 is SGHNT, CDR2 YYREEE (reference sequence). The CDR3 covers 15 residues. Losses at the gene ends were 0 bases for V and 9 bases for J; bases not matched to a gene: 9. CDR3 in amino acids: CASSLVSGGWGEQFF. CDR3 in DNA: TGTGCCAGCAGCTTGGTGTCGGGAGGCTGGGGTGAGCAGTTCTTC.

The V and J genes are TRBV5-6 and TRBJ2-1; the D gene is possibly TRBD2 (7 bases). V gave up 0 bases and J gave up 16 bases, with 14 bases separating them. CDR1 is SGHDT and CDR2 is YYEEEE in the germline V gene. The CDR3 sequence is 12 residues long. The CDR3 spells CASSLAGGGGFF. The CDR3 DNA is TGTGCCAGCAGCTTGGCCGGGGGCGGGGGTTTCTTC.

This clone appeared once. The J gene is TRBJ1-3, the V gene TRBV10-2, with 10 bases aligning to TRBD1. Per germline, CDR1 WSHSY and CDR2 SAAADI. There are 16 residues in the CDR3. J gave up 2 bases and V 9 bases, and 10 bases lay outside the gene matches. CDR3 DNA sequence: TGCGCCAGTATACCAACCGGGACAGGGGCTGGAAACACCATATATTTT. Encoded protein: CASIPTGTGAGNTIYF.

The chain's CDR3 is CASSRNSGETQYF. CDR3 nucleotide sequence: TGCGCCAGCAGCCGCAATTCCGGGGAGACCCAGTACTTC. V usage is TRBV5-1 and J usage is TRBJ2-5; D is unresolved. This CDR3 region has 13 residues. V lost 4 bases and J lost 5, with 12 bases in between. Germline assignment: CDR1 SGHRS and CDR2 YFSETQ.

This chain links TRBV5-5 with TRBJ2-7, with 9 bases aligning to TRBD2. This CDR3 region has 14 residues. The V and J ends lost 6 bases and 2 bases, in that order; junction bases with no gene match: 6. Germline V gene data show CDR1 as SGHKS and CDR2 as YYEKEE (reference sequence). The CDR3 is CASTVAGAPYEQYF. The CDR3 bases are TGTGCCAGCACCGTAGCGGGGGCGCCCTACGAGCAGTACTTC.

This clone was observed a few times. This chain links TRBV4-2 with TRBJ2-3; D is undetermined. CDR3 size: 16 residues. With 0 bases removed from V and 0 bases from J, the gap between germline ends came to 10 bases. Germline V lookup: CDR1 LGHNA, CDR2 YNFKEQ. The CDR3 nucleotides read TGTGCCAGCAGCCAAGAGGTCTCTGGAAGCACAGATACGCAGTATTTT. Translated: CASSQEVSGSTDTQYF.

The chain combines TRBV7-4 with TRBJ1-5; the D gene is possibly TRBD1 (6 bases). Germline V gene lookup returns CDR1 SGHVT and CDR2 SQSDAQ. V lost 3 bases and J lost 5, with 20 bases in between. CDR3 length equals 17 residues. The CDR3 reads CASSFPGQKKSDQPQHF. Here the CDR3 DNA reads TGTGCCAGCAGCTTTCCGGGACAAAAAAAAAGCGATCAGCCCCAGCATTTT.

This chain uses TRBV5-1 with TRBJ1-2; possibly TRBD1 for D (5 bases). In germline, CDR1 is SGHRS, CDR2 YFSETQ. The CDR3 is 15 residues long. Trimming took 4 bases from V and 4 from J, leaving 17 bases between them. The CDR3 DNA follows: TGCGCCAGCAGCCCTCAGGACAACTCCCCCTATGGCTACACCTTC. This gives the protein CASSPQDNSPYGYTF. The whole variable domain, remainder taken from reference TRBV5-1 and TRBJ1-2, is KAGVTQTPRYLIKTRGQQVTLSCSPISGHRSVSWYQQTPGQGLQFLFEYFSETQRNKGNFPGRFSGRQFSNSRSEMNVSTLELGDSALYLCASSPQDNSPYGYTFGSGTRLTVV.

J is TRBJ1-1 and V is TRBV5-4, with 8 bases matching TRBD1. CDR1 is SGHNT and CDR2 is YYREEE in the germline V gene (reference sequence). The ends lost 4 bases at V and 2 bases at J; junction bases unmatched: 7. The CDR3 is 15 residues long. The CDR3 DNA is TGTGCCAGCAGCCCAGGACAGGGAGCTAACACTGAAGCTTTCTTT. It codes for CASSPGQGANTEAFF. The whole variable domain, filled in from reference TRBV5-4 and TRBJ1-1, reads ETGVTQSPTHLIKTRGQQVTLRCSSQSGHNTVSWYQQALGQGPQFIFQYYREEENGRGNFPPRFSGLQFPNYSSELNVNALELDDSALYLCASSPGQGANTEAFFGQGTRLTVV.

This rearrangement joins TRBV5-1 to TRBJ1-2, with unresolved D. V was clipped by 4 bases and J by 1 base, with 8 bases between them. Looked up from germline, CDR1 is SGHRS and CDR2 is YFSETQ. There are 13 residues in the CDR3. In DNA, the CDR3 is TGCGCCAGCAGCGAACCCAATAACTATGGCTACACCTTC. Protein product: CASSEPNNYGYTF.

The chain couples TRBV6-5 to TRBJ1-4; TRBD1 aligns across 9 bases. The CDR3 spans 15 residues. Germline lookup yields CDR1 MNHEY and CDR2 SVGAGI. V shed 5 bases, J shed 7 bases, and the junction held 8 bases outside the gene matches. The CDR3 region is CASSPSGTGSEKLFF. The DNA of the CDR3 is TGTGCCAGCAGTCCCTCCGGGACAGGGAGTGAAAAACTGTTTTTT.

The rearrangement joins TRBV29-1 to TRBJ2-5; D is possibly TRBD1 (8 bases). CDR1 and CDR2 (germline): SQVTM, ANQGSEA. The CDR3 runs to 15 residues. V shed 3 bases and J shed 4 bases, with 18 bases lying between them. The CDR3 nucleotides are TGCAGCGTTGAGGGGGGGCAGGGGGCCCGAGAGACCCAGTACTTC. This gives the protein CSVEGGQGARETQYF. The full variable domain, completed using reference TRBV29-1 and TRBJ2-5, is SAVISQKPSRDICQRGTSLTIQCQVDSQVTMMFWYRQQPGQSLTLIATANQGSEATYESGFVIDKFPISRPNLTFSTLTVSNMSPEDSSIYLCSVEGGQGARETQYFGPGTRLLVL.

The chain recombines TRBV18 with TRBJ1-1; TRBD1 matches at 8 bases. Losses at the gene ends were 1 base for V and 6 bases for J; bases not matched to a gene: 4. The CDR3 covers 14 residues. CDR1 is KGHSH, CDR2 LQKENI, per germline. The CDR3 protein is CASSPQDRGAEAFF. CDR3 in DNA: TGTGCCAGCTCACCACAAGACAGGGGCGCTGAAGCTTTCTTT.

The V gene is TRBV15, the J gene TRBJ1-1; D gene uncertain. Germline V gives CDR1 LNHNV, CDR2 YYDKDF (reference sequence). The CDR3 contains 15 residues. Between the trimmed V and J ends, which lost 3 bases and 0 bases, there was a span of 11 bases. CDR3 loop: CATSRGRALNTEAFF. Written as DNA, the CDR3 is TGTGCCACCAGCAGGGGGAGGGCCCTGAACACTGAAGCTTTCTTT. Full variable domain (remainder filled in from reference TRBV15 and TRBJ1-1): DAMVIQNPRYQVTQFGKPVTLSCSQTLNHNVMYWYQQKSSQAPKLLFHYYDKDFNNEADTPDNFQSRRPNTSFCFLDIRSPGLGDTAMYLCATSRGRALNTEAFFGQGTRLTVV.

The chain couples TRBV1 to TRBJ1-1. TRBV1 is marked as a pseudogene. The CDR3 length is 14 residues. The CDR3 nucleotides read TGCACCAGCAGCCATTCAGGGGAGGGCACTGAAGCTTTCTTT. Protein: CTSSHSGEGTEAFF.

The chain links TRBV11-2 to TRBJ2-3; D is possibly TRBD2 (5 bases). CDR1 and CDR2 from the germline V gene are SGHAT and FQNNGV. Trimming shortened V by 5 bases and J by 6 bases, and 12 bases separated the two germline ends. The CDR3 consists of 13 residues. The CDR3 DNA reads TGTGCCAGCAGCCAAGAGCGAGGGGATACGCAGTATTTT. Amino acids: CASSQERGDTQYF.